The 7 T cell receptor beta chains in this list originate from one sample, sequenced in a study of metastatic and nonmetastatic thyroid tumors. MiXCR re-clonotyped the PCR reads for TCRdb. The sample lists 35,000 to 40,000 clones, about 20% occurring once. None of the patients had undergone any treatment ahead of thyroid surgery. What was sequenced was blood. The receptors were sampled from a female donor with papillary thyroid cancer or a benign thyroid nodule (not recorded which). Some clones in this sample may be carry-over from other donors' samples.

In its sample, this clone was seen a few times. The gene calls are TRBV28 and TRBJ2-7; D may be TRBD2 (5 bases). The CDR3 extends over 17 amino acids. Germline V lookup: CDR1 MDHEN, CDR2 SYDVKM. Trimming removed 3 bases at V and 2 bases at J, with 20 bases between. The CDR3 coding sequence is TGTGCCAGCAGTTTTTGGGCTTGGTCTAGCTGTCCCTACGAGCAGTACTTC. It encodes CASSFWAWSSCPYEQYF.

The chain recombines TRBV4-3 with TRBJ2-2; 8 bases agree with TRBD2. The CDR3 is made up of 16 amino acids. Germline assignment: CDR1 LGHNA and CDR2 YSLEER. The J segment lost 4 bases and the V segment lost 3 bases, leaving 7 bases of the junction unmatched. CDR3 sequence: CASSHPGLAPTGELFF. In DNA, the CDR3 is TGCGCCAGCAGCCACCCCGGACTAGCCCCCACCGGGGAGCTGTTTTTT.

Sample share makes this clone medium-sized. The rearrangement links TRBV27 to TRBJ1-6; D gene uncertain. This CDR3 is 12 amino acids long. Germline CDR1 is MNHEY and CDR2 is SMNVEV (reference sequence). V was cut by 2 bases and J by 10 bases, with 6 bases left in between. CDR3 DNA: TGTGCCAGCAGTTTAAATGGCTCACCCCTCCACTTT. This gives the protein CASSLNGSPLHF.

This clone has a count of ten or more. The J gene is TRBJ1-3, the V gene TRBV12-3 or TRBV12-4, with D possibly TRBD1 on 5 matching bases. This CDR3 spans 15 amino acids. V shed 5 bases and J shed 7 bases, with 18 bases lying between them. As DNA, the CDR3 is TGTGCCAGCAGTCCCGCAGGGTTCCTGGAGAACACCATATATTTT. Residues: CASSPAGFLENTIYF.

The rearrangement joins TRBV5-1 to TRBJ2-3; D possibly matches TRBD1 or TRBD2 (5 bases each). This CDR3 is built from 12 residues. Germline V gene data show CDR1 as SGHRS and CDR2 as YFSETQ. The ends were cut back, 1 base at V and 11 bases at J, with 11 bases in the middle. The DNA of the CDR3 is TGCGCCAGCAGCTTGCCAGGGAGCGGGCAGTATTTT. It codes for CASSLPGSGQYF.

The chain employs TRBV20-1 and TRBJ2-1; 9 positions match TRBD2. V trimming: 8 bases; J trimming: 7 bases; junction bases outside the gene matches: 18. There are 16 residues in the CDR3. The V gene's germline CDR1 is DFQATT and CDR2 SNEGSKA (reference sequence). The CDR3 protein is CSLEGSSGDRRNEQFF. CDR3 DNA: TGCAGTCTCGAGGGGTCTAGCGGGGATCGCCGAAATGAGCAGTTCTTC.

The CDR3 sequence is CASRRVAGEPGNKQFF. The CDR3 DNA reads TGTGCCAGCAGGCGAGTAGCGGGAGAGCCAGGGAATAAGCAGTTCTTC. The chain couples TRBV6-5 to TRBJ2-1; 9 bases are a match to TRBD2. CDR3 length: 16 residues. Germline-derived CDR1 and CDR2 are MNHEY and SVGAGI. With V trimmed by 6 bases and J by 11 bases, 17 bases remained unmatched.